A single sample gave rise to the 12 T cell receptor beta chains below, sequenced in a study of metastatic and nonmetastatic thyroid tumors. TCRdb re-called the PCR reads with MiXCR. The sample records 30,000 or so clones, about 29% being singletons. Prior to thyroid surgery, none of the patients had received any treatment. Material: blood. The source is a female donor with papillary thyroid cancer or a benign thyroid nodule (not recorded which). Some clones in this sample may be carry-over from other donors' samples.

This clone occurred many times. The J gene is TRBJ1-6, the V gene TRBV7-9, with TRBD1 as a possible D gene (6 bases). Per germline, CDR1 SEHNR and CDR2 FQNEAQ (reference sequence). The CDR3 has 16 amino acids. Trimming removed 5 bases at V and 7 bases at J, with 18 bases between. The CDR3 sequence: CASSTSKQGRNSPLHF. The CDR3 coding sequence is TGTGCCAGCAGCACCTCGAAACAGGGAAGAAATTCACCCCTCCACTTT.

This clone is judged medium-sized (0.01 to 0.1%). The V and J genes are TRBV12-3 or TRBV12-4 and TRBJ1-2, with 9 bases identical to TRBD1. V was pared by 2 bases and J by 6 bases, with 10 bases of the junction left unmatched. The CDR3 is 16 residues long. The CDR3 sequence is CASSLTGGIGYDGYTF. CDR3 sequence (DNA): TGTGCCAGCAGTTTAACAGGGGGCATAGGTTATGATGGCTACACCTTC.

The rearrangement uses TRBV19 and TRBJ2-2, with a weak D call TRBD2 (6 bases). The CDR3 runs 13 residues. Germline V gene data show CDR1 as LNHDA and CDR2 as SQIVND (reference sequence). Trimming removed 10 bases at V and 7 bases at J, with 16 bases between. The CDR3 sequence: CATASVIHGELFF. The CDR3 nucleotides are TGTGCCACCGCTAGCGTGATACACGGGGAGCTGTTTTTT.

At least ten counts were recorded for this clone. Other DNA sequences in the sample encode the same CDR3. This chain links TRBV11-2 with TRBJ1-1; no reliable D call. Trimming took 2 bases from V and 8 from J, leaving 9 bases between them. Germline CDR1 SGHAT, CDR2 FQNNGV. The CDR3 runs 12 residues. CDR3 in DNA: TGTGCCAGCAGCTTACCCCGCGGAGAAGCTTTCTTT. This translates into CASSLPRGEAFF.

Regarding this clone: A much larger clone differs from this one at a single base, so this may be a read error. The CDR3 does not end in the conserved phenylalanine or tryptophan, so this is likely a read error. V gene TRBV20-1 combines with J gene TRBJ1-2; no clear D. V was pared by 0 bases and J by 5 bases, with 7 bases between. This CDR3 contains 12 residues. Germline V gene lookup returns CDR1 DFQATT and CDR2 SNEGSKA (reference sequence). The CDR3 DNA is TGCAGTGCTAGAGATTACGAATATGGCTACACCCTC. This codes for CSARDYEYGYTL.

Notes on this clone: Likely a read error: the CDR3 ends without its conserved phenylalanine or tryptophan. The J gene is TRBJ1-6, the V gene TRBV15, with D possibly TRBD1 on 5 matching bases. CDR3 length equals 16 residues. Trimming pared 0 bases from V and 5 bases from J, leaving 11 bases between. Looked up from germline, CDR1 is LNHNV and CDR2 is YYDKDF (reference sequence). CDR3 in amino acids: CATSRDRGSDNSPLHS. The CDR3 coding sequence is TGTGCCACCAGCAGAGATCGGGGCTCGGATAATTCACCCCTCCACTCT.

At least ten counts were recorded for this clone. The rearrangement links TRBV2 to TRBJ2-3; D perhaps matches TRBD1 (6 bases). From germline, CDR1 is SNHLY and CDR2 FYNNEI. This CDR3 has 14 amino acids. The V end lost 3 bases, the J end lost 5 bases, and 12 bases lay between the germline ends. The CDR3 sequence is CASSEHRAGDTQYF. CDR3 nucleotides: TGTGCCAGCAGTGAGCACAGGGCGGGAGATACGCAGTATTTT.

The chain joins TRBV7-3 to TRBJ2-1; no clear D gene. V was clipped by 2 bases and J by 5 bases, with 10 bases between them. This CDR3 region has 14 residues. Germline loops: CDR1 SGHTA, CDR2 FQGTGA. In DNA form, the CDR3 reads TGTGCCAGCAGCTTATTGGGCAGAGACAATGAGCAGTTCTTC. Protein: CASSLLGRDNEQFF.

By frequency in the sample, this clone is medium-sized. CDR3 amino acids: CSATQPTNYGYTF. CDR3 coding DNA: TGCAGTGCCACGCAGCCAACTAACTATGGCTACACCTTC. The J gene is TRBJ1-2, the V gene TRBV20-1; D remains unclear. The CDR3 covers 13 residues. Germline assignment: CDR1 DFQATT and CDR2 SNEGSKA (reference sequence). Deletions cut 6 bases from V and 0 bases from J, with 11 bases between.

This clone came up a few times. This chain connects TRBV20-1 to TRBJ2-1; the match to TRBD2 covers 10 bases. The V gene end was trimmed by 3 bases and the J gene end by 4 bases; junction bases not matched to a gene: 9. The CDR3 extends over 16 amino acids. Germline lookup yields CDR1 DFQATT and CDR2 SNEGSKA (reference sequence). The CDR3 DNA reads as TGCAGTGCTAGGATAGGTAGCGGGGGGATTTACAATGAGCAGTTCTTC. It encodes CSARIGSGGIYNEQFF.

This clone appeared many times. V is TRBV7-9 and J is TRBJ2-7; D remains ambiguous. This CDR3 region has 13 residues. The germline gives CDR1 SEHNR, CDR2 FQNEAQ (reference sequence). Trimming took off 1 base at V and 4 bases at J, with 8 bases between the two ends. As DNA, the CDR3 is TGTGCCAGCAGCTTAGATAGGCAGTACGAGCAGTACTTC. Translating it yields CASSLDRQYEQYF.

The V and J genes are TRBV11-2 and TRBJ2-5, with TRBD2 identical over 7 bases. This CDR3 comprises 16 residues. Trimming removed 5 bases from V and 5 bases from J; junction bases left unmatched: 14. The germline V gene has CDR1 SGHAT and CDR2 FQNNGV. The CDR3 is CASSPRRGLGGETQYF. CDR3 in DNA: TGTGCCAGCAGCCCGCGTCGTGGTTTGGGGGGGGAGACCCAGTACTTC. Full variable domain (outside the CDR3, taken from reference TRBV11-2 and TRBJ2-5): EAGVAQSPRYKIIEKRQSVAFWCNPISGHATLYWYQQILGQGPKLLIQFQNNGVVDDSQLPKDRFSAERLKGVDSTLKIQPAKLEDSAVYLCASSPRRGLGGETQYFGPGTRLLVL.